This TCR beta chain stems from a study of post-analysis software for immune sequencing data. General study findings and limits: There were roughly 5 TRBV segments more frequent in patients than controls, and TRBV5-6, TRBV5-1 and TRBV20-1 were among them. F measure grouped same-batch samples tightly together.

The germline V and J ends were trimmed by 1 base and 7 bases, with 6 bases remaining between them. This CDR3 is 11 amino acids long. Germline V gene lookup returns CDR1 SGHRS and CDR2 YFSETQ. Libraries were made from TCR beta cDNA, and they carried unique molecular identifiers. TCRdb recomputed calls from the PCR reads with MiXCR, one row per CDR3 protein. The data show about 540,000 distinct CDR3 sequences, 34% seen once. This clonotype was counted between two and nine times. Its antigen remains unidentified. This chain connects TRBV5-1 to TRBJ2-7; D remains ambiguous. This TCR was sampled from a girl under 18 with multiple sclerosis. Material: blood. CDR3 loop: CASSLWGEQYF. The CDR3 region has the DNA TGCGCCAGCAGCTTGTGGGGAGAGCAGTACTTC.